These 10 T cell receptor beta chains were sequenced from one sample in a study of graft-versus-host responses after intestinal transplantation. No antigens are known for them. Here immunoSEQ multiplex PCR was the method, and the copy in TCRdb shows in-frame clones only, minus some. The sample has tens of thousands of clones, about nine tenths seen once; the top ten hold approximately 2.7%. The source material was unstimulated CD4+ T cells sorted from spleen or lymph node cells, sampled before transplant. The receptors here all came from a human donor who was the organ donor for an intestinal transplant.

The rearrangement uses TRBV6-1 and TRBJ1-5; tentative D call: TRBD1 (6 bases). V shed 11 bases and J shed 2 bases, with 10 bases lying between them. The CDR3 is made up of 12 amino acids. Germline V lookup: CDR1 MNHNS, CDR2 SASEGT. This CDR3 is CAAGGRNQPQHF. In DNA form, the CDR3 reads TGTGCCGCGGGGGGCCGCAATCAGCCCCAGCATTTT.

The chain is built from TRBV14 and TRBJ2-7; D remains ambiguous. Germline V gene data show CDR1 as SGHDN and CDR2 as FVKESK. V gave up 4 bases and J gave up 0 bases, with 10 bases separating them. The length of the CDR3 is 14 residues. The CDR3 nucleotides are TGTGCCAGCAGCCCATCAGCTTCCTCCTACGAGCAGTACTTC. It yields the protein CASSPSASSYEQYF.

The CDR3: CASSRLLTDTQYF. The CDR3 DNA follows: TGTGCCAGCAGCCGACTGCTCACAGATACGCAGTATTTT. The rearrangement joins TRBV7-3 to TRBJ2-3, with D uncertain. The CDR3 totals 13 residues. V was pared by 5 bases and J by 2 bases, with 8 bases between. Germline assignment: CDR1 SGHTA and CDR2 FQGTGA.

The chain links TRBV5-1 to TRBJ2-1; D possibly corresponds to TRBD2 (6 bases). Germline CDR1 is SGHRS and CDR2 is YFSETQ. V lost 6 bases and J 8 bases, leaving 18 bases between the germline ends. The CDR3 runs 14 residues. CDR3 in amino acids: CASTQRVRSDEQFF. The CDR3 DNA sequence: TGCGCCAGCACCCAGCGGGTCCGAAGCGATGAGCAGTTCTTC.

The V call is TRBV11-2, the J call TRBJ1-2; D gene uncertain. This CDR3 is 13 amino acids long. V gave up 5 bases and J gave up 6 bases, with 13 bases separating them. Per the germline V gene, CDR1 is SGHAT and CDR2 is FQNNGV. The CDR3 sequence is CASSPRGGHGYTF. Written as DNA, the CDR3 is TGTGCCAGCAGCCCCCGGGGAGGCCATGGCTACACCTTC. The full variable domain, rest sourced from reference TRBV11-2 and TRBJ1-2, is EAGVAQSPRYKIIEKRQSVAFWCNPISGHATLYWYQQILGQGPKLLIQFQNNGVVDDSQLPKDRFSAERLKGVDSTLKIQPAKLEDSAVYLCASSPRGGHGYTFGSGTRLTVV.

The CDR3 bases are TGTGCCAGCAGCTTAAACACAGCGGGGGTGACAGATACGCAGTATTTT. Protein sequence: CASSLNTAGVTDTQYF. The gene calls are TRBV7-2 and TRBJ2-3; TRBD2 matches at 8 bases. The CDR3 length is 16 residues. CDR1 and CDR2 from the germline V gene are SGHTA and FQGNSA. J gave up 3 bases and V 2 bases, and 7 bases lay outside the gene matches.

The CDR3, as DNA: TGTGCCATCAGCGCCGTCTATGAGGGGCAAGAGACCCAGTACTTC. Its protein is CAISAVYEGQETQYF. V is TRBV10-3 and J is TRBJ2-5, with D perhaps TRBD1 or TRBD2 (5 bases each). Germline CDR1 reads ENHRY; CDR2 reads SYGVKD. V lost 6 bases and J 2 bases, leaving 16 bases between the germline ends. The CDR3 is made up of 15 amino acids.

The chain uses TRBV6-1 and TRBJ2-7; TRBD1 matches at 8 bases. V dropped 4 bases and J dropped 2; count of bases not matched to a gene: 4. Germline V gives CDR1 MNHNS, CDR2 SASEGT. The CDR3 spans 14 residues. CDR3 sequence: CASSVGQGPYEQYF. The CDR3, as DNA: TGTGCCAGCAGTGTCGGACAGGGACCCTACGAGCAGTACTTC.

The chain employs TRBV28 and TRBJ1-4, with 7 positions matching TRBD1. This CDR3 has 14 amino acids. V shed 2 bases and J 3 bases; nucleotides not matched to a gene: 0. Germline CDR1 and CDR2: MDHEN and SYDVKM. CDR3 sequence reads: CASSLQGANEKLFF. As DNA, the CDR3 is TGTGCCAGCAGTTTACAGGGGGCTAATGAAAAACTGTTTTTT.

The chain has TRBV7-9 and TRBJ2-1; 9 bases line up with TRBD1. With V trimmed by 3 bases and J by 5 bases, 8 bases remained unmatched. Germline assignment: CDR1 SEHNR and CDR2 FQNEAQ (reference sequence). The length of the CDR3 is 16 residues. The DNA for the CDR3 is TGTGCCAGCAGCTTGCGACAGGGGGACTTCAACAATGAGCAGTTCTTC. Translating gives CASSLRQGDFNNEQFF.